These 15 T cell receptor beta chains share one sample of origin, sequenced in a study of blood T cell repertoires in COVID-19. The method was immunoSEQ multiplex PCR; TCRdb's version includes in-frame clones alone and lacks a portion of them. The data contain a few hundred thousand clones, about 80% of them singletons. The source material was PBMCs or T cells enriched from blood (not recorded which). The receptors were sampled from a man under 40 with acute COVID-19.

The CDR3 is CARSPRGMTEAFF. CDR3 in DNA: TGTGCCAGAAGCCCACGGGGAATGACTGAAGCTTTCTTT. The V gene is TRBV5-3, the J gene TRBJ1-1; the D is unclear. TRBV5-3 carries the ORF label, with uncertain function. This CDR3 has 13 amino acids. V was cut by 4 bases and J by 5 bases, with 12 bases left in between.

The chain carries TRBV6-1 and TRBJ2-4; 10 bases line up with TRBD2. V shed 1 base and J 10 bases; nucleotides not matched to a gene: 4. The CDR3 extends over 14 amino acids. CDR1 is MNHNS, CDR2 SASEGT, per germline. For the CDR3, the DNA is TGTGCCAGCAGTGAAGGACTAGCGGGCTCTATTCAGTACTTC. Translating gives CASSEGLAGSIQYF.

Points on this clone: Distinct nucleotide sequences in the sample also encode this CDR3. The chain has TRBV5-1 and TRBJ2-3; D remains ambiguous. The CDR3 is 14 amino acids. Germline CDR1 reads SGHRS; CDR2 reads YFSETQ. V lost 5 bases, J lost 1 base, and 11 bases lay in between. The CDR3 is CASRASEGTDTQYF. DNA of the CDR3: TGCGCCAGCAGGGCATCCGAAGGCACAGATACGCAGTATTTT.

DNA of the CDR3: TGTGCCAGCAGCCTTCAGGGGAGGGATGAAGCTTTCTTT. As protein: CASSLQGRDEAFF. V usage is TRBV2 and J usage is TRBJ1-1; TRBD1 might be the D (6 bases). Trimming took 6 bases from V and 7 from J, leaving 15 bases between them. Germline values: CDR1 SNHLY, CDR2 FYNNEI. The CDR3 is 13 amino acids.

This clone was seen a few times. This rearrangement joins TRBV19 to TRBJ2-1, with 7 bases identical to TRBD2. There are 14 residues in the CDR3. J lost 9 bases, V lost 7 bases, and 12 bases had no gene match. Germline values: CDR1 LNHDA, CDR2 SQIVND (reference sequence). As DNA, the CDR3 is TGTGCCAGTAAGTCGCTAGCGGATTGGAGTGAGCAGTTCTTC. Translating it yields CASKSLADWSEQFF.

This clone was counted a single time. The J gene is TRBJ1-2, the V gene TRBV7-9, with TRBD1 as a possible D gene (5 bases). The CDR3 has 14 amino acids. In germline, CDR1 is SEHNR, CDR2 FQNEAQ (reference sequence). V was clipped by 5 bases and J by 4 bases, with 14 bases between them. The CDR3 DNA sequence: TGTGCCAGCAGCCGAGTCGGGGGTGGCTATGGCTACACCTTC. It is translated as CASSRVGGGYGYTF.

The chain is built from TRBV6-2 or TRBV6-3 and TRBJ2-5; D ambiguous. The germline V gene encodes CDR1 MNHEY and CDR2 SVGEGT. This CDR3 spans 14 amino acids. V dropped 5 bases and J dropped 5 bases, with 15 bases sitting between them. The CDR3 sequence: CASSTLGVLETQYF. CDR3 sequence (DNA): TGTGCCAGCAGTACGCTTGGAGTTTTGGAGACCCAGTACTTC.

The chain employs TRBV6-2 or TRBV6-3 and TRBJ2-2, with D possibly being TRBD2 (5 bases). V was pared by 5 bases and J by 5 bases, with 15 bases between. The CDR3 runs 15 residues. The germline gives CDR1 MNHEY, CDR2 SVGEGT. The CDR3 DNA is TGTGCCAGCAGTCCCATCCGGACGGGGACCGGGGAGCTGTTTTTT. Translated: CASSPIRTGTGELFF.

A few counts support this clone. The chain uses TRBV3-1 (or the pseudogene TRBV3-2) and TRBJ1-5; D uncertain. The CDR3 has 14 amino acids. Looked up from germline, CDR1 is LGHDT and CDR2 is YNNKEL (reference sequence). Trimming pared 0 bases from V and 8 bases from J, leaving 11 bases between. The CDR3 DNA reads TGTGCCAGCAGCCAAGATGAATGGAGGGAGCCCCAGCATTTT. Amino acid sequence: CASSQDEWREPQHF.

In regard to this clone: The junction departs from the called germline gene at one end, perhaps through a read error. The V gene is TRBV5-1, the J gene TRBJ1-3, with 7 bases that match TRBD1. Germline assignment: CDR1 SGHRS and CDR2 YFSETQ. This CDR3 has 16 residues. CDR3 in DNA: TGTGCCAGCAGCAGGGACAGAATAGACTCTGGAAACACCATATATTTT. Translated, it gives CASSRDRIDSGNTIYF.

The chain's CDR3 is CATSVGGTGDNEQFF. CDR3 nucleotides: TGTGCCACCAGTGTCGGGGGGACAGGGGACAATGAGCAGTTCTTC. J is TRBJ2-1 and V is TRBV24-1, with 10 bases matching TRBD1. Looked up from germline, CDR1 is KGHDR and CDR2 is SFDVKD. There are 15 residues in the CDR3. Losses at the gene ends were 5 bases for V and 5 bases for J; bases not matched to a gene: 5.

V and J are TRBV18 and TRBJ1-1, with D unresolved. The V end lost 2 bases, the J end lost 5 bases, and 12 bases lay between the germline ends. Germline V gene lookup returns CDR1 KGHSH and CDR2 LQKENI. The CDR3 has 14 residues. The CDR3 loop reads CASSPIRERTEAFF. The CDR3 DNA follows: TGTGCCAGCTCACCAATCCGGGAACGGACTGAAGCTTTCTTT.

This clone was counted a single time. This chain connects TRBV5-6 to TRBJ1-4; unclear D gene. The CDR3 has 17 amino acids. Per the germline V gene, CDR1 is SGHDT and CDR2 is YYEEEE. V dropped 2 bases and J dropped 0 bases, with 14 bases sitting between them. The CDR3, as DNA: TGTGCCAGCAGCTTTAACCGGGGATTCACAACTAATGAAAAACTGTTTTTT. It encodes CASSFNRGFTTNEKLFF.

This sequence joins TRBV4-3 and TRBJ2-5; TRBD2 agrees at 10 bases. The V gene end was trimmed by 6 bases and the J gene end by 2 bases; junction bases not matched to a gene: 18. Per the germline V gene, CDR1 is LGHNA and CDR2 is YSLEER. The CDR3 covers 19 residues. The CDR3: CASSPAVWTASGSQETQYF. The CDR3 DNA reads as TGCGCCAGCAGTCCTGCCGTTTGGACCGCTAGCGGGAGTCAAGAGACCCAGTACTTC.

The chain's CDR3 is CASSPGHILPEAFF. CDR3 DNA sequence: TGTGCCAGCAGCCCGGGACACATACTACCAGAAGCTTTCTTT. The rearrangement links TRBV5-4 to TRBJ1-1, with D perhaps matching TRBD1 (6 bases). Germline values: CDR1 SGHNT, CDR2 YYREEE (reference sequence). The CDR3 runs 14 residues. V lost 4 bases to trimming and J lost 8 bases, with 18 bases between them.